Below are 6 T cell receptor beta chains sequenced from a single sample in a study of post-analysis software for immune sequencing data. Which antigens these TCRs recognize remains unknown. Unique molecular identifiers were built into the TCR beta cDNA libraries. TCRdb passed the PCR reads through MiXCR, listing each CDR3 protein once. The sample contains hundreds of thousands of distinct CDR3 sequences, roughly 30% of which appear only once. Study-wide findings and caveats: A few TRBV segments (TRBV5-6, TRBV5-1 and TRBV20-1 among them) occurred more frequently in patients than in controls.

Sequenced input: blood. The receptor set was obtained from a girl aged 10 to 17 with multiple sclerosis.

On this clonotype itself: A much larger clone differs by one base, so this may be a read error. The rearrangement links TRBV20-1 to TRBJ2-5; 9 nucleotides line up with TRBD1. This CDR3 region has 15 residues. J was trimmed by 7 bases and V by 4 bases; bases with no gene match: 13. The germline gives CDR1 DFQATT, CDR2 SNEGSKA (reference sequence). In DNA, the CDR3 is TGCAGTGCTATCCCGGGACAGGGAGTAGGAGGGACCCAGTACTTC. It specifies CSAIPGQGVGGTQYF.

The sample holds a few counts of this clonotype. The rearrangement joins TRBV10-3 to TRBJ2-1; possibly TRBD1 for D (6 bases). Germline V gives CDR1 ENHRY, CDR2 SYGVKD. V dropped 10 bases and J dropped 3 bases, with 10 bases sitting between them. The CDR3 runs 12 residues. The CDR3 sequence: CATWTDYNEQFF. The CDR3 region has the DNA TGTGCCACCTGGACAGACTACAATGAGCAGTTCTTC.

In this sample, this clonotype turned up a few times. The rearrangement links TRBV4-1 to TRBJ1-5; weak D call: TRBD1 (5 bases). The CDR3 extends over 13 amino acids. The V end lost 0 bases, the J end lost 8 bases, and 8 bases lay between the germline ends. Germline V lookup: CDR1 MGHRA, CDR2 YSYEKL. CDR3 DNA: TGCGCCAGCAGCCAAGAGACAGTTAAGCCCCAGCATTTT. This codes for CASSQETVKPQHF.

This clonotype has just a few counts. DNA of the CDR3: TGTGCCAGCCGAGTTAGCACAGATACGCAGTATTTT. As protein: CASRVSTDTQYF. The rearrangement uses TRBV6-1 and TRBJ2-3; D uncertain. This CDR3 is 12 amino acids long. CDR1 is MNHNS and CDR2 is SASEGT in the germline V gene. V dropped 8 bases and J dropped 0 bases, with 6 bases sitting between them.

This chain joins TRBV20-1 and TRBJ2-1, with D uncertain. V shed 6 bases and J shed 1 base, with 4 bases lying between them. The CDR3 is 11 residues long. Germline-derived CDR1 and CDR2 are DFQATT and SNEGSKA (reference sequence). For the CDR3, the DNA is TGCAGTGCAGAATCCTACAATGAGCAGTTCTTC. Translated, it gives CSAESYNEQFF.

V and J are TRBV4-2 and TRBJ1-2, with a possible D match to TRBD1 (6 bases). Germline V gene lookup returns CDR1 LGHNA and CDR2 YNFKEQ. This CDR3 has 16 amino acids. The germline V and J ends were trimmed by 0 bases and 8 bases, with 19 bases remaining between them. In DNA form, the CDR3 reads TGTGCCAGCAGCCAAGAGGGGGCGGCCAAGCCTGGAGGCTACACCTTC. Translated: CASSQEGAAKPGGYTF.